Listed here are 23 T cell receptor beta chains from one sample, sequenced in a study of blood T cells in healthy people across ages. Then a second PCR, running roughly 7 to 12 cycles, was carried out with a sample-barcoded 5' primer and a J-beta primer mix. Via MiXCR, TCRdb re-called the 5' RACE reads, giving one row per CDR3 protein. The sample yields around 1.5 million distinct CDR3 sequences, about 31% seen once. Sequenced: blood. The source of these receptors is a woman aged 25 to 39 in good health.

V gene TRBV12-3 or TRBV12-4 combines with J gene TRBJ2-7, with D perhaps TRBD1 or TRBD2 (5 bases each). Trimming removed 5 bases from V and 5 bases from J, with 16 bases in between. The CDR3 is 14 amino acids. For the CDR3, the DNA is TGTGCCAGCAGTCCTCTGACCGGGACCCACGAGCAGTACTTC. Translated, it gives CASSPLTGTHEQYF.

This clonotype turned up a few times. V usage is TRBV27 and J usage is TRBJ1-4; tentative D call: TRBD1 (5 bases). The CDR3 is 18 amino acids. Deletions cut 0 bases from V and 7 bases from J, with 21 bases between. Per the germline V gene, CDR1 is MNHEY and CDR2 is SMNVEV (reference sequence). CDR3 DNA: TGTGCCAGCAGTTTATCAAATCCGCCCGGGGGGACGGGTGAAAAACTGTTTTTT. Encoded protein: CASSLSNPPGGTGEKLFF.

This clonotype showed up just a few times. The rearrangement uses TRBV12-3 or TRBV12-4 and TRBJ1-2, with 7 bases lining up with TRBD1. The CDR3 runs 17 residues. With V trimmed by 6 bases and J by 0 bases, 13 bases remained unmatched. CDR3: CASSFWGTETSNYGYTF. The CDR3 DNA follows: TGTGCCAGCAGCTTCTGGGGGACAGAGACTTCTAACTATGGCTACACCTTC.

V and J are TRBV7-9 and TRBJ2-3, with 12 bases that match TRBD2. The V and J ends lost 5 bases and 2 bases, in that order; junction bases with no gene match: 5. CDR3 length equals 16 residues. Per the germline V gene, CDR1 is SEHNR and CDR2 is FQNEAQ (reference sequence). For the CDR3, the DNA is TGTGCCAGCAGCGTAAGACTAGCGGGGGCCACAGATACGCAGTATTTT. Encoded protein: CASSVRLAGATDTQYF.

Here the CDR3 DNA reads TGCAGCGTTTCACAGGGTGTTGACTATGGCTACACCTTC. Translated: CSVSQGVDYGYTF. The chain employs TRBV29-1 and TRBJ1-2; tentative D call: TRBD1 (6 bases). The CDR3 length is 13 residues. The V gene's germline CDR1 is SQVTM and CDR2 ANQGSEA. With 5 bases removed from V and 3 bases from J, the gap between germline ends came to 13 bases.

A few counts support this clonotype. The gene calls are TRBV6-1 and TRBJ2-6, with D tentatively TRBD1 or TRBD2 (5 bases each). This CDR3 is 15 amino acids long. Trimming stripped 6 bases from V and 2 bases from J, with 11 bases between. Germline values: CDR1 MNHNS, CDR2 SASEGT. CDR3 residues: CASSRGEPGANVLTF. Here the CDR3 DNA reads TGTGCCAGCAGCCGAGGGGAGCCTGGGGCCAACGTCCTGACTTTC.

In its sample, this clonotype was seen a few times. The chain uses TRBV7-9 and TRBJ1-1; a possible D gene is TRBD1 (5 bases). The V gene lost 5 bases and the J gene lost 7 bases, with 17 bases spanning the gap. CDR1 and CDR2 (germline): SEHNR, FQNEAQ (reference sequence). The CDR3 consists of 14 residues. The DNA for the CDR3 is TGTGCCAGCAGCGCCGGGACCCTAAAGGGTGAAGCTTTCTTT. Translating it yields CASSAGTLKGEAFF.

Comments on this clonotype: A much larger clone sits a single nucleotide away, making a read error possible. The chain couples TRBV25-1 to TRBJ2-1; D is undetermined. The CDR3 runs to 12 residues. Germline CDR1 and CDR2: MGHDK and SYGVNS. The V end was cut by 2 bases, the J end by 9 bases, with 8 bases between. For the CDR3, the DNA is TGTGCCAGCAGTGAAAGCCGTCTTGAGCAGTTCTTC. Translation: CASSESRLEQFF. The whole variable domain, filled in from reference TRBV25-1 and TRBJ2-1, reads EADIYQTPRYLVIGTGKKITLECSQTMGHDKMYWYQQDPGMELHLIHYSYGVNSTEKGDLSSESTVSRIRTEHFPLTLESARPSHTSQYLCASSESRLEQFFGPGTRLTVL.

This clonotype appeared a few times. The chain has TRBV28 and TRBJ2-7; TRBD1 aligns across 12 bases. Trimming at V came to 7 bases and at J to 2 bases, leaving 12 bases not matched to a gene. Germline CDR1 MDHEN, CDR2 SYDVKM. CDR3 length equals 17 residues. The CDR3 here is CASTSGTGGPRTYEQYF. The DNA of the CDR3 is TGTGCCAGCACCTCCGGGACAGGGGGCCCTCGTACCTACGAGCAGTACTTC.

This clonotype was observed a few times. The chain carries TRBV7-9 and TRBJ1-4; D gene uncertain. CDR3 length: 17 amino acids. The germline V and J ends were trimmed by 5 bases and 6 bases, with 22 bases remaining between them. Germline V gives CDR1 SEHNR, CDR2 FQNEAQ (reference sequence). The chain's CDR3 is CASSQSVNTLGYEKLFF. The CDR3 DNA reads TGTGCCAGCAGCCAGAGCGTGAACACCCTTGGGTATGAAAAACTGTTTTTT.

The table lists this clonotype with a count of one. The chain employs TRBV29-1 and TRBJ2-1, with D perhaps given as TRBD1 or TRBD2 (6 bases each). V was clipped by 7 bases and J by 10 bases, with 17 bases between them. CDR3 length: 12 residues. Germline CDR1 reads SQVTM; CDR2 reads ANQGSEA. CDR3 loop: CSGRDNSYEQFF. CDR3 bases: TGCAGCGGGCGGGACAACTCCTACGAGCAGTTCTTC.

This clonotype was counted a few times. This chain connects TRBV3-1 to TRBJ2-7; D is undetermined. The CDR3 consists of 12 residues. CDR1 is LGHDT and CDR2 is YNNKEL in the germline V gene (reference sequence). V lost 4 bases to trimming and J lost 8 bases, with 12 bases between them. Here the CDR3 DNA reads TGTGCCAGCAGCCCTTACGGTTACCAGCAGTACTTC. It specifies CASSPYGYQQYF.

This clonotype was counted only a few times. The chain carries TRBV7-2 and TRBJ1-2, with D perhaps TRBD1 (5 bases). From germline, CDR1 is SGHTA and CDR2 FQGNSA. CDR3 length equals 13 residues. V lost 1 base, J lost 13 bases, and 16 bases lay in between. Here the CDR3 DNA reads TGTGCCAGCAGCTTAGGGAGAGGGGTCTTTGGCACCTTC. This codes for CASSLGRGVFGTF.

With regard to this clonotype: Just one base apart from a much larger clone, this may be a read error. The chain employs TRBV6-2 or TRBV6-3 and TRBJ1-4, with TRBD1 as a possible D gene (5 bases). The CDR3 has 14 residues. Germline V gene data show CDR1 as MNHEY and CDR2 as SVGEGT. V lost 6 bases, J lost 4 bases, and 12 bases lay in between. CDR3 region: CASRQGRLNEKLFF. The CDR3 bases are TGTGCCAGCAGGCAGGGACGGCTTAATGAAAAACTGTTTTTT.

This clonotype was counted a few times. CDR3 coding DNA: TGTGCCAGCAGCCAAGGTCGGCGGGGCCCGGCAACCTACGAGCAGTACTTC. This gives the protein CASSQGRRGPATYEQYF. The chain uses TRBV3-1 and TRBJ2-7, with D perhaps matching TRBD2 (6 bases). The CDR3 contains 17 residues. Trimming shortened V by 1 base and J by 2 bases, and 18 bases separated the two germline ends. Germline V CDR1 and CDR2: LGHDT, YNNKEL (reference sequence).

This clonotype was found a few times. This may stem from a read error, because a much larger clone lies one nucleotide away. The rearrangement joins TRBV10-3 to TRBJ2-7; tentatively, D is TRBD1 or TRBD2 (7 bases each). CDR1 ENHRY and CDR2 SYGVKD come from the germline V gene. V lost 0 bases to trimming and J lost 6 bases, with 15 bases between them. CDR3 length: 15 residues. The CDR3: CAISESRRGGAEQYF. The DNA of the CDR3 is TGTGCCATCAGTGAGTCGCGCAGGGGGGGGGCCGAGCAGTACTTC.

V usage is TRBV27 and J usage is TRBJ2-7, with D perhaps TRBD1 (6 bases). V was clipped by 3 bases and J by 1 base, with 10 bases between them. Germline lookup yields CDR1 MNHEY and CDR2 SMNVEV (reference sequence). The CDR3 runs 14 residues. The DNA for the CDR3 is TGTGCCAGCAGTTTCACGGGACAATCCTACGAGCAGTACTTC. This sequence encodes CASSFTGQSYEQYF.

In this sample, this clonotype turned up many times. The chain uses TRBV7-9 and TRBJ2-1, with 11 bases matching TRBD2. CDR3 length: 15 residues. Germline assignment: CDR1 SEHNR and CDR2 FQNEAQ (reference sequence). Trimming cost V 6 bases and J 4 bases; bases outside gene matches: 5. The CDR3 protein is CASRSVAGGYNEQFF. CDR3 DNA: TGTGCCAGCAGATCTGTAGCGGGGGGGTACAATGAGCAGTTCTTC.

A single count supports this clonotype. At one of its ends the junction is not consistent with the germline gene, which may arise from a read error. The rearrangement joins TRBV20-1 to TRBJ2-1; D might be TRBD2 (6 bases). The germline V gene encodes CDR1 DFQATT and CDR2 SNEGSKA (reference sequence). The CDR3 runs 13 residues. The CDR3 is CSAKSGLPNEPFF. The CDR3 bases are TGCAGTGCCAAGTCGGGACTCCCCAATGAGCCGTTCTTC.

This clonotype has a single count. The chain couples TRBV9 to TRBJ2-5; D gene uncertain. The V end was cut by 3 bases, the J end by 5 bases, with 11 bases between. Germline V gives CDR1 SGDLS, CDR2 YYNGEE. This CDR3 is built from 13 residues. CDR3 nucleotides: TGTGCCAGCAGCGGACACACGAGTGAGACCCAGTACTTC. The encoded protein is CASSGHTSETQYF.

This sequence joins TRBV6-1 and TRBJ2-2; 7 nucleotides align to TRBD1. Trimming took 10 bases from V and 2 from J; bases not matched to a gene: 4. This CDR3 is 13 amino acids long. CDR1 is MNHNS and CDR2 is SASEGT in the germline V gene. The CDR3 reads CAIRQGNTGELFF. As DNA, the CDR3 is TGTGCCATCCGACAGGGCAACACCGGGGAGCTGTTTTTT.

This clonotype was detected only a few times. This chain uses TRBV27 with TRBJ2-1; 7 positions match TRBD2. J lost 8 bases, V lost 3 bases, and 10 bases had no gene match. Germline CDR1 MNHEY, CDR2 SMNVEV (reference sequence). This CDR3 has 15 residues. The CDR3 protein is CASSFIAGGGDEQFF. The CDR3, as DNA: TGTGCCAGCAGTTTTATAGCGGGTGGTGGGGATGAGCAGTTCTTC.

This clonotype was picked up a small number of times. The chain joins TRBV20-1 to TRBJ1-4; 11 bases agree with TRBD1. The CDR3 is 16 residues long. The J segment lost 8 bases and the V segment lost 0 bases, leaving 8 bases of the junction unmatched. The germline V gene has CDR1 DFQATT and CDR2 SNEGSKA (reference sequence). As DNA, the CDR3 is TGCAGTGCTAGAGAAGGGACAGGGGGGATCGGGGAAAAACTGTTTTTT. Its protein product is CSAREGTGGIGEKLFF.